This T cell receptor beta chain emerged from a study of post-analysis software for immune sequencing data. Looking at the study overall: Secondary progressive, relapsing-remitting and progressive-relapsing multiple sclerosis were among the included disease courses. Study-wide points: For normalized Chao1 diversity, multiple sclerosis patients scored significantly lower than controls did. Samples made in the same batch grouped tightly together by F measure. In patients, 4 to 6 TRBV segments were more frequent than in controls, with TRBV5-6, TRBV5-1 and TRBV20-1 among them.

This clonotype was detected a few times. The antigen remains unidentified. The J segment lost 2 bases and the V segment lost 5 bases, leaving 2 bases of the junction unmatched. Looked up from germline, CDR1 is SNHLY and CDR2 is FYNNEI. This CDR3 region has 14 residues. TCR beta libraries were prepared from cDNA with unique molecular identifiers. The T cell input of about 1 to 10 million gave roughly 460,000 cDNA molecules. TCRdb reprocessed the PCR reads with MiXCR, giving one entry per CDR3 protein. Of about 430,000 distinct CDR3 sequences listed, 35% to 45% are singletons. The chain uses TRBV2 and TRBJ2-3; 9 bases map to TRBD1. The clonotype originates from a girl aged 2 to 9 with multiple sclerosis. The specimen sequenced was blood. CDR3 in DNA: TGTGCCAGCAGTCGGACAGGGGCCACAGATACGCAGTATTTT. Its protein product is CASSRTGATDTQYF.